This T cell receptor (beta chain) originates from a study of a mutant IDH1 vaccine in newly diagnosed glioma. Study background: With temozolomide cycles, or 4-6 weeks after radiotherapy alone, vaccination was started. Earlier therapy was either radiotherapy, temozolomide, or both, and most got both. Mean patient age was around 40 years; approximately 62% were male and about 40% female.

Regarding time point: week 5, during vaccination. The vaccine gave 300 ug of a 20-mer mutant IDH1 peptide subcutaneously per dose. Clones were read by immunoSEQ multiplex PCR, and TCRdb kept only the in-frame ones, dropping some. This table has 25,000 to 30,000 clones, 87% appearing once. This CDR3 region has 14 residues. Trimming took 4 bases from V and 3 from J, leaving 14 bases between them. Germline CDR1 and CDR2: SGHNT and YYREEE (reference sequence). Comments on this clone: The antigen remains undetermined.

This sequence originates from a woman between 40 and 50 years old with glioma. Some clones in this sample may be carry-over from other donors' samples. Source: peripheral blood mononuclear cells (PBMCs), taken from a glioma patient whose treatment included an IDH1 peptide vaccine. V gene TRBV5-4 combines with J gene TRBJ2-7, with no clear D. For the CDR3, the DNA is TGTGCCAGCAGCCTAAGTAATCGTAACTACGAGCAGTACTTC. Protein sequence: CASSLSNRNYEQYF.